These 21 T cell receptor beta chains were sequenced from one sample in a study of blood T cell repertoires in COVID-19 (TCRdb year 2020). Preparation of the library involved the immunoSEQ multiplex PCR assay. In TCRdb, the immuneACCESS table is reduced to in-frame sequences with V and J assigned. These tables do not hold every clone; where another copy was compared, an unresolved V gene accounts for under half, and the others remain unexplained. The sample table records about 210,000 clones; approximately 81% of these occur just once. The ten top clones hold around 4.9% of the sample. The sample comprised peripheral blood. All receptors come from a woman of 80 years or more with acute or convalescent COVID-19.

This chain joins TRBV12-5 and TRBJ2-1, with 12 bases identical to TRBD2. Germline V gene data show CDR1 as LGHNT and CDR2 as FRNRAP. This CDR3 is 19 amino acids long. V lost 3 bases to trimming and J lost 6 bases; unmatched junction nucleotides: 15. The CDR3 nucleotides are TGTGCTAGTGGTTTCTCGTTAAGCGCTAGCGGGAGGGGATTCAATGAGCAGTTCTTC. The encoded protein is CASGFSLSASGRGFNEQFF.

This chain links TRBV27 with TRBJ1-2, with unresolved D. CDR1 is MNHEY and CDR2 is SMNVEV in the germline V gene (reference sequence). This CDR3 comprises 15 residues. Trimming stripped 5 bases from V and 4 bases from J, with 17 bases between. The CDR3 sequence: CASSPQPAGSYGYTF. The CDR3 region has the DNA TGTGCCAGCAGTCCCCAGCCGGCGGGGAGCTATGGCTACACCTTC.

The chain carries TRBV27 and TRBJ1-1; D is undetermined. Trimming pared 2 bases from V and 0 bases from J, leaving 13 bases between. The germline CDR1 and CDR2 sequences are MNHEY and SMNVEV (reference sequence). The CDR3 is made up of 16 amino acids. This chain's CDR3 is CASSLVGQLLNTEAFF. The CDR3, as DNA: TGTGCCAGCAGTTTAGTTGGGCAGCTTTTGAACACTGAAGCTTTCTTT.

This clone was seen only once. V and J are TRBV9 and TRBJ1-4, with a weak D call TRBD1 (6 bases). The CDR3 runs to 14 residues. V dropped 3 bases and J dropped 3 bases, with 9 bases sitting between them. Per the germline V gene, CDR1 is SGDLS and CDR2 is YYNGEE. CDR3 bases: TGTGCCAGCAGCGCCAACAGGGCTAATGAAAAACTGTTTTTT. Amino acids: CASSANRANEKLFF.

The J gene is TRBJ2-7, the V gene TRBV7-2; 7 nucleotides agree with TRBD1. Germline-derived CDR1 and CDR2 are SGHTA and FQGNSA. The CDR3 spans 16 residues. V gave up 4 bases and J gave up 4 bases; unmatched junction bases: 13. The CDR3 sequence is CASSSRGGGTPYEQYF. The CDR3, as DNA: TGTGCCAGCAGCTCCAGAGGGGGCGGCACACCTTACGAGCAGTACTTC.

The chain couples TRBV3-1 (or the pseudogene TRBV3-2) to TRBJ1-6; D is ambiguous. This CDR3 has 16 residues. V was cut by 2 bases and J by 0 bases, with 8 bases left in between. Germline-derived CDR1 and CDR2 are LGHDT and YNNKEL (reference sequence). CDR3 residues: CASSQRGSSYNSPLHF. CDR3 in DNA: TGTGCCAGCAGCCAAAGAGGAAGCTCCTATAATTCACCCCTCCACTTT.

The chain couples TRBV11-2 to TRBJ1-2; 7 positions match TRBD1. Germline CDR1 SGHAT, CDR2 FQNNGV. V lost 5 bases, J lost 5 bases, and 5 bases stayed unmatched. This CDR3 region has 13 residues. The CDR3 reads CASSGDSRYGYTF. CDR3 in DNA: TGTGCCAGCAGCGGGGACAGTCGTTATGGCTACACCTTC.

The chain is built from TRBV1 and TRBJ2-3; the table calls TRBD2, which could not be checked here. TRBV1 constitutes a pseudogene. The CDR3 totals 20 residues. DNA for the CDR3: TGCACCAGCAGCCAAGTTTCAGTAGGGCATCGGGAGCCCTTCACAGATACGCAGTATTTT. Protein product: CTSSQVSVGHREPFTDTQYF.

This clone has only a few counts. The chain has TRBV10-2 and TRBJ1-5, with D unclear. CDR1 and CDR2 from the germline V gene are WSHSY and SAAADI. The CDR3 has 15 amino acids. The V end lost 0 bases, the J end lost 8 bases, and 14 bases lay between the germline ends. This chain's CDR3 is CASSESALTQEPQHF. In DNA form, the CDR3 reads TGCGCCAGCAGTGAGTCGGCCCTAACGCAGGAGCCCCAGCATTTT.

This clone was detected only once. The chain uses TRBV5-1 and TRBJ1-1, with a weak D call TRBD1 (5 bases). Germline V gene lookup returns CDR1 SGHRS and CDR2 YFSETQ. Trimming stripped 0 bases from V and 4 bases from J, with 13 bases between. The CDR3 runs 15 residues. CDR3 sequence: CASSLGLGLGTEAFF. CDR3 sequence (DNA): TGCGCCAGCAGCTTGGGTTTGGGGCTGGGCACTGAAGCTTTCTTT.

This clone was found a few times. The CDR3 spells CASSPRDRGRATYNQPQHF. The CDR3 DNA is TGTGCCAGCAGCCCCCGGGACAGGGGGAGGGCCACATACAATCAGCCCCAGCATTTT. The V gene is TRBV27, the J gene TRBJ1-5; TRBD1 agrees at 11 bases. The CDR3 is 19 residues long. J was trimmed by 3 bases and V by 6 bases; bases with no gene match: 16. Per germline, CDR1 MNHEY and CDR2 SMNVEV (reference sequence).

The chain is built from TRBV5-6 and TRBJ1-1, with unresolved D. The V end was cut by 0 bases, the J end by 7 bases, with 4 bases between. The CDR3 has 11 residues. Germline V gene data show CDR1 as SGHDT and CDR2 as YYEEEE. The CDR3 here is CASSLGSEAFF. CDR3 sequence (DNA): TGTGCCAGCAGCTTGGGGAGTGAAGCTTTCTTT. The variable domain in full, completed from reference TRBV5-6 and TRBJ1-1, reads DAGVTQSPTHLIKTRGQQVTLRCSPKSGHDTVSWYQQALGQGPQFIFQYYEEEERQRGNFPDRFSGHQFPNYSSELNVNALLLGDSALYLCASSLGSEAFFGQGTRLTVV.

The CDR3 DNA reads TGTGCCAGCAGCCGATTTGCGGGCCGAGATACGCAGTATTTT. Translating gives CASSRFAGRDTQYF. The genes are TRBV7-9 and TRBJ2-3, with D maybe TRBD2 (5 bases). Germline-derived CDR1 and CDR2 are SEHNR and FQNEAQ (reference sequence). The CDR3 is 14 amino acids. V lost 5 bases to trimming and J lost 5 bases, with 14 bases between them.

This clone was observed once. The chain is built from TRBV11-3 and TRBJ1-1; tentatively, D is TRBD1 (6 bases). The V and J ends lost 6 bases and 0 bases respectively, with 14 bases between them. This CDR3 comprises 15 residues. The germline gives CDR1 SGHNT, CDR2 YENEEA. CDR3 loop: CASSSAGAMNTEAFF. CDR3 bases: TGTGCCAGCAGTTCAGCGGGGGCCATGAACACTGAAGCTTTCTTT. Together with reference TRBV11-3 and TRBJ1-1, the CDR3 gives the full variable domain: EAGVVQSPRYKIIEKKQPVAFWCNPISGHNTLYWYLQNLGQGPELLIRYENEEAVDDSQLPKDRFSAERLKGVDSTLKIQPAELGDSAVYLCASSSAGAMNTEAFFGQGTRLTVV.

J is TRBJ1-3 and V is TRBV5-1, with a weak D call TRBD1 (6 bases). The germline V gene has CDR1 SGHRS and CDR2 YFSETQ. CDR3 length: 14 amino acids. The V and J ends lost 4 bases and 2 bases respectively, with 10 bases between them. CDR3 in DNA: TGCGCCAGCAGCCCTCAGGGGACTGGAAACACCATATATTTT. Residues: CASSPQGTGNTIYF.

The V call is TRBV10-3, the J call TRBJ1-1, with D possibly being TRBD1 (5 bases). From germline, CDR1 is ENHRY and CDR2 SYGVKD. The ends were cut back, 4 bases at V and 3 bases at J, with 12 bases in the middle. This CDR3 contains 14 residues. CDR3: CAISVQGKYTEAFF. CDR3 nucleotides: TGTGCCATCAGTGTTCAGGGCAAGTACACTGAAGCTTTCTTT.

The rearrangement links TRBV10-1 to TRBJ2-3; D is unresolved. Looked up from germline, CDR1 is WNHNN and CDR2 is SYGVQD (reference sequence). The CDR3 is 12 amino acids. V shed 5 bases and J shed 5 bases, with 8 bases lying between them. CDR3 region: CASSPRVDTQYF. The CDR3 DNA is TGCGCCAGCAGTCCTAGAGTAGATACGCAGTATTTT.

The chain couples TRBV7-9 to TRBJ2-7; possibly TRBD1 for D (6 bases). The CDR3 covers 14 residues. CDR1 and CDR2 from the germline V gene are SEHNR and FQNEAQ (reference sequence). Trimming removed 3 bases at V and 7 bases at J, with 16 bases between. The CDR3 loop reads CASSFSGTRGEQYF. The DNA of the CDR3 is TGTGCCAGCAGCTTCTCCGGGACAAGGGGGGAGCAGTACTTC.

The genes are TRBV28 and TRBJ2-5, with D hard to call. The V gene lost 7 bases and the J gene lost 2 bases, with 11 bases spanning the gap. CDR1 and CDR2 from the germline V gene are MDHEN and SYDVKM. The CDR3 extends over 13 amino acids. DNA for the CDR3: TGTGCCAGCAATAGACTGACTCAAGAGACCCAGTACTTC. Translation gives CASNRLTQETQYF.

The gene calls are TRBV24-1 and TRBJ1-2; D possibly corresponds to TRBD1 (5 bases). The CDR3 runs 15 residues. Trimming left V 2 bases short and J 6 bases short, with 15 bases between. Germline CDR1 KGHDR, CDR2 SFDVKD. The CDR3 loop is CATSDWGGGANGYTF. Here the CDR3 DNA reads TGTGCCACCAGTGATTGGGGAGGAGGGGCGAATGGCTACACCTTC.

The CDR3 DNA is TGCGCCAGCAGCGAAGGGACAGGGGTTGGACAAGAGACCCAGTACTTC. Translation: CASSEGTGVGQETQYF. The J gene is TRBJ2-5, the V gene TRBV10-1; TRBD1 agrees at 10 bases. Per the germline V gene, CDR1 is WNHNN and CDR2 is SYGVQD (reference sequence). CDR3 length: 16 amino acids. V gave up 6 bases and J gave up 2 bases; unmatched junction bases: 9.